This is a list of T cell receptor beta chains from one sample in a study of blood T cell repertoires in COVID-19. TCRdb's copy holds only in-frame clones and misses some; the assay was immunoSEQ multiplex PCR. Here the sample spans about 240,000 clones, around nine tenths being singletons. Material for sequencing was PBMCs or T cells enriched from blood (not recorded which). These receptors were taken from a woman in her thirties who had recovered from COVID-19. The CDR3 runs from the conserved cysteine through the conserved F or W. The order of the fields is clone size, D gene, V gene, J gene, CDR3 DNA, CDR3 protein. D genes are given only for firm matches. The size of a clone is reported for some rows only, either as once, few or many, or as a class for expanded clones.

>.|.|TRBV11-2|TRBJ1-3
TGTGCCAGCAGCTTAGCCCCCAGGTTCGGAAACACCATATATTTT
CASSLAPRFGNTIYF
>.|.|TRBV7-2|TRBJ1-2
TGTGCCAGCAGCTTAGTGGGGGCATCTAACTATGGCTACACCTTC
CASSLVGASNYGYTF
>.|.|TRBV2|TRBJ1-2
TGTGCCGGGAGTACCTATGGCTACACCTTC
CAGSTYGYTF
>.|.|TRBV19|TRBJ1-1
TGTGCCAGTCAGGGAACTCAGACTCTGAACACTGAAGCTTTCTTT
CASQGTQTLNTEAFF
>.|TRBD2|TRBV11-2|TRBJ2-1
TGTGCCAGCAGCTTAGGCGGAGGCGGGAGGGCCGGCAATGAGCAGTTCTTC
CASSLGGGGRAGNEQFF
>.|.|TRBV9|TRBJ2-1
TGTGCCAGCAGCCCGGGGAATGAGCAGTTCTTC
CASSPGNEQFF
>.|.|TRBV7-3|TRBJ1-5
TGTGCCAGCAGCATAAACAGGGAAGTGGGCCCCGCGAGCAATCAGCCCCAGCATTTT
CASSINREVGPASNQPQHF
>.|.|TRBV7-8|TRBJ2-1
TGTGCCAGCAGCTTAGCGAAGGGGAATGAGCAGTTCTTC
CASSLAKGNEQFF
>.|.|TRBV5-1|TRBJ1-5
TGCGCCAGCAGCTTGACAGGGAGTTACAATCAGCCCCAGCATTTT
CASSLTGSYNQPQHF
>.|.|TRBV12-5|TRBJ1-1
TGTGCTAGTGCTCTGGTGAGGGACACTGAAGCTTTCTTT
CASALVRDTEAFF
>few|.|TRBV6-5|TRBJ1-6
TGTGCCAGCAGACAGGGATTCTCACCCCTCCACTTT
CASRQGFSPLHF
>.|.|TRBV5-1|TRBJ2-3
TGCGCCAGCAGCGCCTCGACTAGCACAGATACGCAGTATTTT
CASSASTSTDTQYF
>once|TRBD2|TRBV7-2|TRBJ2-1
TGTGCCAGCAGCTCACAACTAGCGGGAGGGTTGAATGAGCAGTTCTTC
CASSSQLAGGLNEQFF
>.|TRBD2|TRBV6-2/TRBV6-3|TRBJ2-5
TGTGCCAGCAGCTTCCCCACGACTAGCGGGTGGCAAGAGACCCAGTACTTC
CASSFPTTSGWQETQYF
>.|.|TRBV19|TRBJ1-5
TGTGCCAGTAGTACAACTTGGACAGTTCTCAATCAGCCCCAGCATTTT
CASSTTWTVLNQPQHF
>.|.|TRBV7-9|TRBJ1-3
TGTGCCAGCAGCGCGGCCGACACCATATATTTT
CASSAADTIYF
>.|.|TRBV19|TRBJ1-5
TGTGCCAGTAGTATAGTTAGGTCAGGACACCAGCCCCAGCATTTT
CASSIVRSGHQPQHF
>.|TRBD1|TRBV28|TRBJ1-2
TGTGCCAGCAGTTTGGACAGGGCGGGGTATGGCTACACCTTC
CASSLDRAGYGYTF
>.|.|TRBV12-3/TRBV12-4|TRBJ1-1
TGTGCCAGCAGTTTAAGGAGGACTGAAGCTTTCTTT
CASSLRRTEAFF
>.|TRBD2|TRBV13|TRBJ2-1
TGTGCCAGCAGCTTTAGGACTAGCGGGAGATTTAAGAATGAGCAGTTCTTC
CASSFRTSGRFKNEQFF
>.|.|TRBV11-3|TRBJ1-1
TGTGCCAGCAGCTTAGGAGGAGGAAACACTGAAGCTTTCTTT
CASSLGGGNTEAFF
>.|.|TRBV7-6|TRBJ2-2
TGTGCCAGCAGCTCTTTCAGGACCGGGGAGCTGTTTTTT
CASSSFRTGELFF
>.|TRBD1|TRBV25-1|TRBJ2-1
TGTGCCAGCAGTGACCACAGGGGTTACAATGAGCAGTTCTTC
CASSDHRGYNEQFF
>.|.|TRBV28|TRBJ1-2
TGTGCCAGCAGCTCCCGGATAGGGGCGTCCTTCTATGGCTACACCTTC
CASSSRIGASFYGYTF
>.|.|TRBV7-2|TRBJ1-2
TGTGCCAGCAGCTTGGCAGGGCCCAACTATGGCTACACCTTC
CASSLAGPNYGYTF
>.|.|TRBV5-5|TRBJ1-5
TGTGCCAGCAGCCGAACTGCCACAGGGAATCAGCCCCAGCATTTT
CASSRTATGNQPQHF
>.|.|TRBV7-2|TRBJ2-3
TGTGCCAGCTGTACGGTCCCATGCACAGATACGCAGTATTTT
CASCTVPCTDTQYF
>once|.|TRBV7-2|TRBJ2-2
TGTGCCAGCAGCTTGTCAGGGAATACCGGGGAGCTGTTTTTT
CASSLSGNTGELFF
>.|TRBD1|TRBV15|TRBJ1-6
TGTGCCACCTCGGGGGGGGACAGGGGTTCACCCCTCCACTTT
CATSGGDRGSPLHF
>.|TRBD1|TRBV28|TRBJ1-4
TGTGCCAGCAGTCTGCAGGGGGCAGCTAATGAAAAACTGTTTTTT
CASSLQGAANEKLFF
>.|TRBD2|TRBV3-1/TRBV3-2|TRBJ2-1
TGTGCCAGCATCAGAAGCGGGAGTAATGAGCAGTTCTTC
CASIRSGSNEQFF
>.|.|TRBV20-1|TRBJ1-1
TGCAGTGCAGCAGGGTACACTGAAGCTTTCTTT
CSAAGYTEAFF
>.|TRBD2|TRBV10-3|TRBJ2-7
TGTGCCATCAGTGGGGACCCTAGCGGTCCGCTCCGGTACGAGCAGTACTTC
CAISGDPSGPLRYEQYF
>.|.|TRBV23-1|TRBJ2-5
TGCGCCAGCAGTCAATCAGGTTCAGCGTACCAAGAGACCCAGTACTTC
CASSQSGSAYQETQYF
>.|TRBD1|TRBV27|TRBJ2-1
TGTGCCAGCAGTTCTGGGACAGGGGGTTTAAATGAGCAGTTCTTC
CASSSGTGGLNEQFF
>.|TRBD2|TRBV3-1/TRBV3-2|TRBJ2-7
TGTGCCAGCAGCCCAGCCGACCCTAGCGGGAGCTGGGGCGAGCAGTACTTC
CASSPADPSGSWGEQYF
>.|.|TRBV5-1|TRBJ1-1
TGCGCCAGCAAGAGGGTGGATGGGGTTTATGGGAACACTGAAGCTTTCTTT
CASKRVDGVYGNTEAFF
>.|TRBD1|TRBV25-1|TRBJ1-2
TGTGCCAGCAGTTACCGGACAGGGCGGAACTATGGCTACACCTTC
CASSYRTGRNYGYTF
>.|TRBD1|TRBV28|TRBJ2-1
TGTGCCAGCAGTTTTTCCGGGACAGAATACAATGAGCAGTTCTTC
CASSFSGTEYNEQFF
>once|.|TRBV12-2|TRBJ2-2
TGTGCATGTATTGCCGGGACACCTATCAATGGCACCGGGGAGCTGTTTTTT
CACIAGTPINGTGELFF
>.|.|TRBV6-2/TRBV6-3|TRBJ2-7
TGTGCCAGCAGTTATATCGCCTACGAGCAGTACTTC
CASSYIAYEQYF
>.|TRBD1|TRBV2|TRBJ1-5
TGTGCCAGCAGTGAGGGACAGGGATGGGATCAGCCCCAGCATTTT
CASSEGQGWDQPQHF
>.|TRBD2|TRBV2|TRBJ2-1
TGTGCCACTAGCGGGAGAGTTAACAATGAGCAGTTCTTC
CATSGRVNNEQFF
>.|TRBD1|TRBV2|TRBJ1-1
TGTGCCAGCAGCGAATCAATACAACTGACAGGGAAGAACACTGAAGCTTTCTTT
CASSESIQLTGKNTEAFF
>.|TRBD1|TRBV19|TRBJ1-1
TGTGCCAGTAGGAGGGACAGTCCCTCAATGAACACTGAAGCTTTCTTT
CASRRDSPSMNTEAFF
>.|.|TRBV29-1|TRBJ1-1
TGCAGCGCTGGAGCGTCTGAAGCTTTCTTT
CSAGASEAFF
>.|.|TRBV7-9|TRBJ1-5
TGTGCCAGCAGTGCAGGGAAGAGTCAGCCCCAGCATTTT
CASSAGKSQPQHF
>.|.|TRBV5-6|TRBJ2-2
TGTGCCAGCAGCTTGGGTCTAGCAAACACCGGGGAGCTGTTTTTT
CASSLGLANTGELFF
>.|.|TRBV27|TRBJ2-7
TGTGCCAGCTCCGTCGACAGGAACTCCTACGAGCAGTACTTC
CASSVDRNSYEQYF
>.|TRBD2|TRBV11-1|TRBJ2-5
TGTGCCAGCAGCCCGCTGGGCGGGAGGGCCCAAGAGACCCAGTACTTC
CASSPLGGRAQETQYF
>.|.|TRBV21-1|TRBJ1-4
TGTGCCAGCAGCAAAGGGATAGGAGACACTAATGAAAAACTGTTTTTT
CASSKGIGDTNEKLFF
>.|.|TRBV24-1|TRBJ1-2
TGTGCCACCAGTGATACGGGACTGAACTATGGCTACACCTTC
CATSDTGLNYGYTF
>.|TRBD1|TRBV18|TRBJ1-2
TGTGCCAGCTCACTTGGACAGGGGCAAAACTATGGCTACACCTTC
CASSLGQGQNYGYTF